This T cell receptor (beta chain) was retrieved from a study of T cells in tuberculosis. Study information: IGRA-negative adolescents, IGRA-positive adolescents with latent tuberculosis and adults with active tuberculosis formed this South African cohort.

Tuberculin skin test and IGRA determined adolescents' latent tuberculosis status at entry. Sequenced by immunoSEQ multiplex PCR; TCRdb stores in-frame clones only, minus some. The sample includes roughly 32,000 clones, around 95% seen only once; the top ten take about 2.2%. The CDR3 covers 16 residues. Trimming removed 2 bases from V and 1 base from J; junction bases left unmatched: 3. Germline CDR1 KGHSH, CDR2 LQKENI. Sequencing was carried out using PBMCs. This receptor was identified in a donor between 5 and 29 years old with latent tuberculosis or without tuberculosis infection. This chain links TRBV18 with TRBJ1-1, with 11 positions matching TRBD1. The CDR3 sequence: CASSPRTGGANTEAFF. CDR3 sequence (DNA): TGTGCCAGCTCACCAAGGACAGGGGGCGCGAACACTGAAGCTTTCTTT.